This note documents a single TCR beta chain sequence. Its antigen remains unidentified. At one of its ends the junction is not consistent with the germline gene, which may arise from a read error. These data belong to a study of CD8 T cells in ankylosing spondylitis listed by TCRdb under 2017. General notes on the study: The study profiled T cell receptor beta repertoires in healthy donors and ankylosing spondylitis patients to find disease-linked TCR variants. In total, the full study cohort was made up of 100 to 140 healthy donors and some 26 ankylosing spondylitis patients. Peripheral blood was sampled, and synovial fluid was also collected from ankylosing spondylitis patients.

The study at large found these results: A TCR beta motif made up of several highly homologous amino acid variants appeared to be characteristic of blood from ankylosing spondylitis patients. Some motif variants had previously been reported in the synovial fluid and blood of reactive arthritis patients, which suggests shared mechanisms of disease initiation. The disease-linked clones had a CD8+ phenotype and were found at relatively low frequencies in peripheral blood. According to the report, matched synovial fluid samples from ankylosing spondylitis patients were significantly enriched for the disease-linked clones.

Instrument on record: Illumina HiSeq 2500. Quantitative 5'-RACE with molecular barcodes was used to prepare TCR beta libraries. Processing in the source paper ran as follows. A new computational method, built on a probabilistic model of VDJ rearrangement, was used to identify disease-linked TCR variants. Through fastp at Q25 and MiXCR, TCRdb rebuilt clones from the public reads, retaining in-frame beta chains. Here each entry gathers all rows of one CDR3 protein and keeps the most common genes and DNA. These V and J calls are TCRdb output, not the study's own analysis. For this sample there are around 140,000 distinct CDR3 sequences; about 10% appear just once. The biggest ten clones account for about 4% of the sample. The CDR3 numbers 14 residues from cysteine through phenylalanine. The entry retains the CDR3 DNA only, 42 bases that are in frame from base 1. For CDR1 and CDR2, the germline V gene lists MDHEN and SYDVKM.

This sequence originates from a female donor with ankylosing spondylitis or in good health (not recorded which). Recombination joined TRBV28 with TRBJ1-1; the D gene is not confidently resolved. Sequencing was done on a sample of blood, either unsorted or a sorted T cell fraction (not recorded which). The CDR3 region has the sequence CASGLPQRNTEAFF. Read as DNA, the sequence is TGTGCCAGCGGTTTACCCCAGAGGAACACTGAAGCTTTCTTT.